The subject of this entry is one T cell receptor (beta chain). Its antigen is undetermined. These gene names are mouse names. The read finishes 1 residue shy of the CDR3 end, and the germline J gene is used to complete it. This specimen comes from a study of tissue T cells after allogeneic stem cell transplantation. The germline V gene has CDR1 NSHNY and CDR2 SYGAGN. V lost 0 bases, J lost 0 bases, and 8 bases lay in between. The CDR3 extends over 15 amino acids. Specified time point: mouse harvest day 14 after allogeneic transplant. Tail vein injection delivered 10^7 T-cell-depleted bone marrow cells and 10^6 splenic CD5+ T cells. Clones were read by immunoSEQ multiplex PCR, and TCRdb kept only the in-frame ones, dropping some. Among about 1,600 clones listed, under 60% were seen once. Study-level results: Few T cell clones were shared across patients, but motif clusters showed tissue-specific shared signatures.

The chain links TRBV13-1 to TRBJ2-3; no reliable D call. The source of this sequence is a female BALB/c mouse given C57BL/6 T cells with graft-versus-host disease after an allogeneic hematopoietic cell transplant. The sequencing input was spleen. The part of the CDR3 DNA that was read is TGTGCCAGCAGTGATGCAACAGATAGTGCAGAAACGCTGTAT. This encodes CASSDATDSAETLY. The full CDR3 is CASSDATDSAETLYF.